These T cell receptor beta chains were read from a single sample in a study of T-cell reconstitution after alpha-beta-depleted transplantation in children. One entry per CDR3 protein, called by TCRdb with MiXCR from the PCR reads. The repertoire includes 200,000 to 300,000 distinct CDR3 sequences, under 30% of them detected once, and about 5% sits in the top ten. Source: PBMCs, mostly from graft donor cells, taken 360 days after TCRalphabeta/CD19-depleted stem cell transplant. Receptors were obtained from a female patient aged 2-10 years who had a stem cell transplant for congenital amegakaryocytic thrombocytopenia, so the T cells may come from the graft donor. Both conserved end residues are part of each CDR3. The D gene is left open where the match is weak. The listing skips clone size in some rows; elsewhere it reads once, few, many or a size class.

cdr3_nt: TGTGCCAGCAGTTACTCTGGGACTTACTCCTCCCAGTTCTTC
cdr3_aa: CASSYSGTYSSQFF
clone_size: NA
v_call: TRBV6-5
d_call: NA
j_call: TRBJ2-1

cdr3_nt: TGTGCCAGCAGCAAAGGGACTAGCGGGAGGGCATCATACAATGAGCAGTTCTTC
cdr3_aa: CASSKGTSGRASYNEQFF
clone_size: NA
v_call: TRBV9
d_call: TRBD2
j_call: TRBJ2-1

cdr3_nt: TGTGCCAGCAGCCGAAGCACCGGGGAGCTGTTTTTT
cdr3_aa: CASSRSTGELFF
clone_size: many
v_call: TRBV3-1
d_call: NA
j_call: TRBJ2-2

cdr3_nt: TGTGCCAGCTCACTCCCTGGGGGAAATGAGCAGTTCTTC
cdr3_aa: CASSLPGGNEQFF
clone_size: NA
v_call: TRBV18
d_call: NA
j_call: TRBJ2-1

cdr3_nt: TGCGCCAGCAGCCAAGATGGGAACAGGGGCGTACGAGAGACCCAGTACTTC
cdr3_aa: CASSQDGNRGVRETQYF
clone_size: NA
v_call: TRBV4-1
d_call: TRBD1
j_call: TRBJ2-5

cdr3_nt: TGTGCCAGCAGTTTCCCCGCGCTGTCCTACAATGAGCAGTTCTTC
cdr3_aa: CASSFPALSYNEQFF
clone_size: NA
v_call: TRBV28
d_call: NA
j_call: TRBJ2-1

cdr3_nt: TGTGCCAGCAGCGATCCGCCGGTTCCTTCCGATACGCAGTATTTT
cdr3_aa: CASSDPPVPSDTQYF
clone_size: NA
v_call: TRBV7-9
d_call: NA
j_call: TRBJ2-3

cdr3_nt: TGCAGTGCTAGATCGGAAGAGACCCAGTACTTC
cdr3_aa: CSARSEETQYF
clone_size: NA
v_call: TRBV20-1
d_call: NA
j_call: TRBJ2-5

cdr3_nt: TGTGCCATCGCCCCGGTTGAGGAGGCTGGGGCCAACGTCCTGACTTTC
cdr3_aa: CAIAPVEEAGANVLTF
clone_size: few
v_call: TRBV12-3/TRBV12-4
d_call: NA
j_call: TRBJ2-6

cdr3_nt: TGTGCCAGCAGCTTGGAGTTGTATACGCAGTATTTT
cdr3_aa: CASSLELYTQYF
clone_size: few
v_call: TRBV5-5
d_call: NA
j_call: TRBJ2-3

cdr3_nt: TGTGCCAGCAGCCACCGAGGATCGGACAAAAGCACAGATACGCAGTATTTT
cdr3_aa: CASSHRGSDKSTDTQYF
clone_size: many
v_call: TRBV4-2
d_call: NA
j_call: TRBJ2-3

cdr3_nt: TGTGCCAGCTTCCGAACAGGGAACGGTGGCTACACCTTC
cdr3_aa: CASFRTGNGGYTF
clone_size: NA
v_call: TRBV6-2/TRBV6-3
d_call: NA
j_call: TRBJ1-2

cdr3_nt: TGCGCCAGCAGCTTGGGGGCTGGGACTGAAGCTTTCTTT
cdr3_aa: CASSLGAGTEAFF
clone_size: NA
v_call: TRBV5-1
d_call: NA
j_call: TRBJ1-1

cdr3_nt: TGTGCCACCGGGACGGAATACCAAGAGACCCAGTACTTC
cdr3_aa: CATGTEYQETQYF
clone_size: NA
v_call: TRBV10-3
d_call: NA
j_call: TRBJ2-5

cdr3_nt: TGTGCCAGCAGCAATGACAGGGGGGGCTACGAGCAGTACTTC
cdr3_aa: CASSNDRGGYEQYF
clone_size: few
v_call: TRBV12-3/TRBV12-4
d_call: TRBD1
j_call: TRBJ2-7

cdr3_nt: TGCAGCGTTGAACCGGGACTTGAATACAATGAGCAGTTCTTC
cdr3_aa: CSVEPGLEYNEQFF
clone_size: NA
v_call: TRBV29-1
d_call: NA
j_call: TRBJ2-1

cdr3_nt: TGCAGTGCTAGAGATCGATGGGGACTAGCGGGAGGGAAAACCTACAATGAGCAGTTCTTC
cdr3_aa: CSARDRWGLAGGKTYNEQFF
clone_size: NA
v_call: TRBV20-1
d_call: TRBD2
j_call: TRBJ2-1

cdr3_nt: TGTGCCATCAGTGAGGGACAGGTCTACAATGAGCAGTTCTTC
cdr3_aa: CAISEGQVYNEQFF
clone_size: many
v_call: TRBV10-3
d_call: TRBD1
j_call: TRBJ2-1

cdr3_nt: TGTGCCAGCAGCCAAGGACTAGCGGGAGACAATGAGCAGTTCTTC
cdr3_aa: CASSQGLAGDNEQFF
clone_size: few
v_call: TRBV14
d_call: TRBD2
j_call: TRBJ2-1

cdr3_nt: TGCGCCAGCAGCCCAAGCACGGGAGTAGATGAGCAGTTCTTC
cdr3_aa: CASSPSTGVDEQFF
clone_size: NA
v_call: TRBV4-1
d_call: NA
j_call: TRBJ2-1

cdr3_nt: TGTGCCAGCAGCCAAGCGGGGACGGCGGGGAATGAGCAGTTCTTC
cdr3_aa: CASSQAGTAGNEQFF
clone_size: NA
v_call: TRBV4-2
d_call: NA
j_call: TRBJ2-1

cdr3_nt: TGCAGTGCTAAGCGGGAATACACAGATACGCAGTATTTT
cdr3_aa: CSAKREYTDTQYF
clone_size: few
v_call: TRBV20-1
d_call: TRBD2
j_call: TRBJ2-3

cdr3_nt: TGCGCCAGCAGCCAAGATCCGGGGGTTGGGTACGGCACAGATACGCAGTATTTT
cdr3_aa: CASSQDPGVGYGTDTQYF
clone_size: NA
v_call: TRBV4-3
d_call: NA
j_call: TRBJ2-3

cdr3_nt: TGTGCCAGCAGTTTATGGCTGACTAGCGGGAGGTTGGATACGCAGTATTTT
cdr3_aa: CASSLWLTSGRLDTQYF
clone_size: NA
v_call: TRBV28
d_call: TRBD2
j_call: TRBJ2-3

cdr3_nt: TGTGCCAGCAGCCCTAGCGGATTCCAAGAGACCCAGTACTTC
cdr3_aa: CASSPSGFQETQYF
clone_size: few
v_call: TRBV5-6
d_call: TRBD2
j_call: TRBJ2-5

cdr3_nt: TGCGCCAGCAGCCAAGTAGCAGGGGAAGAGACCCAGTACTTC
cdr3_aa: CASSQVAGEETQYF
clone_size: few
v_call: TRBV4-1
d_call: NA
j_call: TRBJ2-5

cdr3_nt: TGTGCCAGCAGCCTCGGGACTACCCAAGAGACCCAGTACTTC
cdr3_aa: CASSLGTTQETQYF
clone_size: few
v_call: TRBV9
d_call: TRBD2
j_call: TRBJ2-5

cdr3_nt: TGCAGTGCTAGGGACAGGGCTTCCTACGAGCAGTACTTC
cdr3_aa: CSARDRASYEQYF
clone_size: NA
v_call: TRBV20-1
d_call: TRBD1
j_call: TRBJ2-7

cdr3_nt: TGCGCCAGCAGCCAAGTTTACCGTGGGGGAACTGAAGCTTTCTTT
cdr3_aa: CASSQVYRGGTEAFF
clone_size: NA
v_call: TRBV4-3
d_call: NA
j_call: TRBJ1-1

cdr3_nt: TGCGCCAGCAGCTTGGGGGACAGGGGTCACGAGCAGTACTTC
cdr3_aa: CASSLGDRGHEQYF
clone_size: few
v_call: TRBV5-1
d_call: TRBD1
j_call: TRBJ2-7

cdr3_nt: TGTGCCAGCAGCCAAGGGACCTATGTTAAGGGGACGAGCACAGATACGCAGTATTTT
cdr3_aa: CASSQGTYVKGTSTDTQYF
clone_size: once
v_call: TRBV3-1
d_call: NA
j_call: TRBJ2-3

cdr3_nt: TGTGCCAGCAGTATCGGGAACGTGGGGGCTTTCTTT
cdr3_aa: CASSIGNVGAFF
clone_size: NA
v_call: TRBV6-2/TRBV6-3
d_call: NA
j_call: TRBJ1-1

cdr3_nt: TGCGCCAGCAGCTCCGAACCCCCGGGCACCGGGGAGCTGTTTTTT
cdr3_aa: CASSSEPPGTGELFF
clone_size: few
v_call: TRBV5-1
d_call: NA
j_call: TRBJ2-2

cdr3_nt: TGTGCCAGCAGCTTAGATCGGGGGTACTATGGCTACACCTTC
cdr3_aa: CASSLDRGYYGYTF
clone_size: NA
v_call: TRBV11-2
d_call: NA
j_call: TRBJ1-2

cdr3_nt: TGTGCCAGCAGCCAAGGACAGGGCCAAGAGACCCAGTACTTC
cdr3_aa: CASSQGQGQETQYF
clone_size: few
v_call: TRBV3-1
d_call: TRBD1
j_call: TRBJ2-5

cdr3_nt: TGTGCCAGCTCACCAACGGGGACTAGCGGGATTGCTGAGCAGTTCTTC
cdr3_aa: CASSPTGTSGIAEQFF
clone_size: NA
v_call: TRBV18
d_call: TRBD2
j_call: TRBJ2-1

cdr3_nt: TGCAGCGACACGACAGACCTTGGCACTGAAGCTTTCTTT
cdr3_aa: CSDTTDLGTEAFF
clone_size: NA
v_call: TRBV29-1
d_call: NA
j_call: TRBJ1-1

cdr3_nt: TGCGCCAGCAGCCTAGGTGGTGCTAACACTGAAGCTTTCTTT
cdr3_aa: CASSLGGANTEAFF
clone_size: many
v_call: TRBV5-1
d_call: NA
j_call: TRBJ1-1

cdr3_nt: TGTGCCATCAGCCCAGGGGGCTCAGACACTGAAGCTTTCTTT
cdr3_aa: CAISPGGSDTEAFF
clone_size: NA
v_call: TRBV10-3
d_call: TRBD1
j_call: TRBJ1-1

cdr3_nt: TGTGCCAGCAGTGCCCATACAGGGGACCCCTACGAGCAGTACTTC
cdr3_aa: CASSAHTGDPYEQYF
clone_size: NA
v_call: TRBV25-1
d_call: TRBD1
j_call: TRBJ2-7

cdr3_nt: TGCAGTGCTAGTTCCAGGGTATCTGGAAACACCATATATTTT
cdr3_aa: CSASSRVSGNTIYF
clone_size: NA
v_call: TRBV20-1
d_call: NA
j_call: TRBJ1-3

cdr3_nt: TGTGCCAGCAGAACAGGGGCTGCGGAGACCCAGTACTTC
cdr3_aa: CASRTGAAETQYF
clone_size: NA
v_call: TRBV12-3/TRBV12-4
d_call: TRBD1
j_call: TRBJ2-5

cdr3_nt: TGTGCCAGCAGTTTGGACCTAGCGGTCTCCTACGAGCAGTACTTC
cdr3_aa: CASSLDLAVSYEQYF
clone_size: once
v_call: TRBV12-3/TRBV12-4
d_call: TRBD2
j_call: TRBJ2-7

cdr3_nt: TGTGCCACCAGTGATTCCGGGACAGGGGGCAATGAGCAGTTCTTC
cdr3_aa: CATSDSGTGGNEQFF
clone_size: few
v_call: TRBV24-1
d_call: TRBD1
j_call: TRBJ2-1

cdr3_nt: TGTGCCACCAGCAGAGCGTTGGGGTCCTACGAGCAGTACTTC
cdr3_aa: CATSRALGSYEQYF
clone_size: few
v_call: TRBV15
d_call: NA
j_call: TRBJ2-7